One sample yielded the 29 T cell receptor beta chains listed below, sequenced in a study of PD-L1 blockade in urothelial cancer. Time point denoted: pretreatment peripheral blood. The repertoire was sequenced with immunoSEQ multiplex PCR; TCRdb's copy has only in-frame clones and lacks some. The table includes tens of thousands of clones, around 84% detected once. The sample consisted of PBMCs, taken around atezolizumab (anti-PD-L1) treatment. Receptor source: a man aged 55 to 70 with urothelial cancer.

The chain carries TRBV6-1 and TRBJ2-7; 12 bases align to TRBD2. The ends lost 6 bases at V and 3 bases at J; junction bases unmatched: 3. The germline V gene has CDR1 MNHNS and CDR2 SASEGT. This CDR3 contains 14 residues. The CDR3 bases are TGTGCCAGCAGGACTAGCGGGAGATTCTACGAGCAGTACTTC. Translation: CASRTSGRFYEQYF.

The CDR3 coding sequence is TGTGCCAGCAGTGAATCGGGACAGGGGGCCTTGAACACTGAAGCTTTCTTT. Protein: CASSESGQGALNTEAFF. This rearrangement joins TRBV25-1 to TRBJ1-1; 12 bases align to TRBD1. This CDR3 is built from 17 residues. J gave up 0 bases and V 1 base, and 3 bases lay outside the gene matches. Per the germline V gene, CDR1 is MGHDK and CDR2 is SYGVNS.

This clone was counted once. This chain connects TRBV5-1 to TRBJ2-3, with 7 bases identical to TRBD1. The CDR3 is made up of 16 amino acids. V dropped 4 bases and J dropped 2; count of bases not matched to a gene: 10. The germline V gene encodes CDR1 SGHRS and CDR2 YFSETQ. The CDR3 spells CASSRDRDRLTDTQYF. CDR3 sequence (DNA): TGCGCCAGCAGCAGAGACCGGGACAGACTCACAGATACGCAGTATTTT.

This chain uses TRBV27 with TRBJ2-7, with 9 bases identical to TRBD1. Trimming cost V 5 bases and J 4 bases; bases outside gene matches: 9. Germline CDR1 is MNHEY and CDR2 is SMNVEV (reference sequence). The CDR3 extends over 15 amino acids. CDR3 protein: CASSLTGTGRYEQYF. As DNA, the CDR3 is TGTGCCAGCAGTCTAACCGGGACAGGGAGGTACGAGCAGTACTTC.

J is TRBJ2-7 and V is TRBV19, with TRBD1 matching over 10 bases. V was clipped by 5 bases and J by 4 bases; unmatched bases: 8. The CDR3 spans 15 residues. In germline, CDR1 is LNHDA, CDR2 SQIVND (reference sequence). DNA for the CDR3: TGTGCCAGTAGTTCCTTAGGACAGGGGGATTACGAGCAGTACTTC. It codes for CASSSLGQGDYEQYF.

The chain joins TRBV28 to TRBJ2-1; 8 bases fit TRBD2. The J segment lost 1 base and the V segment lost 8 bases, leaving 7 bases of the junction unmatched. The CDR3 runs 15 residues. Germline-derived CDR1 and CDR2 are MDHEN and SYDVKM. The CDR3 region has the DNA TGTGCCAGCGGCATAGCGGGAAGGTCCTACAATGAGCAGTTCTTC. Translation: CASGIAGRSYNEQFF.

The chain has TRBV11-2 and TRBJ1-2; unclear D gene. CDR3 length: 13 amino acids. V lost 1 base, J lost 4 bases, and 7 bases lay in between. Germline CDR1 SGHAT, CDR2 FQNNGV. CDR3 DNA: TGTGCCAGCAGCTTAGGGGAGGGCTATGGCTACACCTTC. It yields the protein CASSLGEGYGYTF. The full variable domain, completed using reference TRBV11-2 and TRBJ1-2, is EAGVAQSPRYKIIEKRQSVAFWCNPISGHATLYWYQQILGQGPKLLIQFQNNGVVDDSQLPKDRFSAERLKGVDSTLKIQPAKLEDSAVYLCASSLGEGYGYTFGSGTRLTVV.

The chain carries TRBV4-1 and TRBJ2-7; D perhaps matches TRBD2 (5 bases). Trimming stripped 0 bases from V and 0 bases from J, with 9 bases between. This CDR3 has 15 residues. The germline gives CDR1 MGHRA, CDR2 YSYEKL. The CDR3 nucleotides read TGCGCCAGCAGCCAAGATAGCGTTAGCTCCTACGAGCAGTACTTC. Translated, it gives CASSQDSVSSYEQYF.

The genes are TRBV5-8 and TRBJ1-5; D is unclear. With 3 bases removed from V and 9 bases from J, the gap between germline ends came to 7 bases. The CDR3 totals 11 residues. Germline CDR1 and CDR2: SGHTS and YDEGEE. Here the CDR3 reads CASSSRGPQHF. The CDR3 DNA is TGTGCCAGCAGCTCCCGCGGGCCCCAGCATTTT.

This clone has a single count. The J gene is TRBJ2-3, the V gene TRBV5-4; possible D gene TRBD1, 5 bases. The ends were cut back, 0 bases at V and 2 bases at J, with 16 bases in the middle. CDR1 SGHNT and CDR2 YYREEE come from the germline V gene (reference sequence). The CDR3 runs to 17 residues. The CDR3 DNA is TGTGCCAGCAGCTTGGGTAGGGGCGGAAGTACCACAGATACGCAGTATTTT. It codes for CASSLGRGGSTTDTQYF. Variable domain in full (rest from reference TRBV5-4 and TRBJ2-3): ETGVTQSPTHLIKTRGQQVTLRCSSQSGHNTVSWYQQALGQGPQFIFQYYREEENGRGNFPPRFSGLQFPNYSSELNVNALELDDSALYLCASSLGRGGSTTDTQYFGPGTRLTVL.

CDR3 DNA: TGTGCCAGCAGCCCCACACAGGGGGGGGACTATGGCTACACCTTC. This codes for CASSPTQGGDYGYTF. The rearrangement joins TRBV7-9 to TRBJ1-2; 8 nucleotides match TRBD1. This CDR3 region has 15 residues. Germline-derived CDR1 and CDR2 are SEHNR and FQNEAQ (reference sequence). V lost 5 bases, J lost 3 bases, and 8 bases stayed unmatched. The entire variable domain, with the rest obtained from reference TRBV7-9 and TRBJ1-2, is as follows: DTGVSQNPRHKITKRGQNVTFRCDPISEHNRLYWYRQTLGQGPEFLTYFQNEAQLEKSRLLSDRFSAERPKGSFSTLEIQRTEQGDSAMYLCASSPTQGGDYGYTFGSGTRLTVV.

The chain carries TRBV15 and TRBJ1-2; 10 nucleotides align to TRBD1. CDR1 LNHNV and CDR2 YYDKDF come from the germline V gene (reference sequence). V trimming: 1 base; J trimming: 4 bases; junction bases outside the gene matches: 0. This CDR3 region has 14 residues. This chain's CDR3 is CATSRGQGAYGYTF. CDR3 in DNA: TGTGCCACCAGCAGAGGACAGGGGGCCTATGGCTACACCTTC.

This clone was seen only once. The chain couples TRBV28 to TRBJ1-1; a possible D gene is TRBD1 (6 bases). The CDR3 covers 14 residues. The V and J ends lost 5 bases and 4 bases respectively, with 14 bases between them. Germline V gene lookup returns CDR1 MDHEN and CDR2 SYDVKM. The CDR3 reads CASSPTGRSTEAFF. In DNA form, the CDR3 reads TGTGCCAGCAGTCCCACAGGGAGAAGCACTGAAGCTTTCTTT.

A note on this clone: Other DNA variants within this sample encode the same CDR3. V is TRBV9 and J is TRBJ2-2; the D is unclear. The CDR3 has 14 amino acids. Per germline, CDR1 SGDLS and CDR2 YYNGEE. Trimming left V 0 bases short and J 0 bases short, with 3 bases between. The chain's CDR3 is CASSVAANTGELFF. CDR3 coding DNA: TGTGCCAGCAGCGTAGCCGCGAACACCGGGGAGCTGTTTTTT.

The chain uses TRBV30 and TRBJ2-7, with a weak D call TRBD1 (5 bases). V was clipped by 4 bases and J by 1 base, with 14 bases between them. The CDR3 is 14 amino acids. Germline V gene sequence: CDR1 GTSNPN, CDR2 SVGIG (reference sequence). This CDR3 reads CAWILPGKSYEQYF. The CDR3 nucleotides read TGTGCCTGGATCCTGCCAGGGAAGTCCTACGAGCAGTACTTC.

CDR3 sequence: CASRDDSGTGGYGYTF. For the CDR3, the DNA is TGTGCCAGCAGAGACGATTCTGGGACAGGGGGTTATGGCTACACCTTC. The rearrangement uses TRBV6-6 and TRBJ1-2; TRBD1 agrees at 11 bases. Germline V gene data show CDR1 as MNHNY and CDR2 as SVGAGI (reference sequence). The V gene end was trimmed by 6 bases and the J gene end by 5 bases; junction bases not matched to a gene: 11. This CDR3 is 16 amino acids long.

The chain carries TRBV7-9 and TRBJ2-3; TRBD2 matches 8 bases. The CDR3 is 15 residues long. Looked up from germline, CDR1 is SEHNR and CDR2 is FQNEAQ (reference sequence). Germline trimming cut 5 bases from V and 2 bases from J; bases unmatched to any gene: 6. The CDR3 spells CASSIIAGTTDTQYF. CDR3 bases: TGTGCCAGCAGCATAATAGCGGGAACCACAGATACGCAGTATTTT.

A few counts support this clone. The rearrangement links TRBV18 to TRBJ2-7; D possibly corresponds to TRBD1 (6 bases). CDR1 is KGHSH and CDR2 is LQKENI in the germline V gene. The CDR3 has 12 amino acids. The V end was cut by 6 bases, the J end by 5 bases, with 11 bases between. CDR3 region: CASSNRVHEQYF. The CDR3, as DNA: TGTGCCAGCTCTAACAGGGTCCACGAGCAGTACTTC.

The V and J genes are TRBV27 and TRBJ1-6; possible D gene TRBD1, 5 bases. Trimming cost V 3 bases and J 3 bases, with 24 bases left between them. Looked up from germline, CDR1 is MNHEY and CDR2 is SMNVEV (reference sequence). The CDR3 is 20 amino acids. CDR3 nucleotide sequence: TGTGCCAGCAGTTTCACCACAGCGCGGTCTACAGGTAACTATAATTCACCCCTCCACTTT. It codes for CASSFTTARSTGNYNSPLHF.

The chain recombines TRBV5-1 with TRBJ2-5; D remains unclear. The germline V and J ends were trimmed by 0 bases and 2 bases, with 11 bases remaining between them. This CDR3 is built from 15 residues. CDR1 and CDR2 (germline): SGHRS, YFSETQ. The CDR3 region is CASSLAARSQETQYF. In nucleotides, the CDR3 is TGCGCCAGCAGCTTGGCGGCTAGATCACAAGAGACCCAGTACTTC.

V and J are TRBV7-9 and TRBJ2-3, with 7 bases fitting TRBD2. J lost 1 base, V lost 4 bases, and 8 bases had no gene match. CDR1 is SEHNR and CDR2 is FQNEAQ in the germline V gene (reference sequence). The CDR3 contains 16 residues. The CDR3 loop is CASSYGTNLGTDTQYF. The CDR3 region has the DNA TGTGCCAGCAGCTACGGGACTAACCTAGGCACAGATACGCAGTATTTT.

The J gene is TRBJ1-3, the V gene TRBV2; D is possibly TRBD1 (6 bases). The V end lost 1 base, the J end lost 4 bases, and 14 bases lay between the germline ends. CDR3 length equals 16 residues. Germline V gene lookup returns CDR1 SNHLY and CDR2 FYNNEI. The CDR3 nucleotides are TGTGCCAGCAGTGAAGTACAGGGAAGAGTGGGAAACACCATATATTTT. Translation: CASSEVQGRVGNTIYF.

The chain carries TRBV10-1 and TRBJ2-1; 10 nucleotides align to TRBD2. The ends lost 7 bases at V and 6 bases at J; junction bases unmatched: 6. CDR3 length: 14 amino acids. Germline CDR1 and CDR2: WNHNN and SYGVQD (reference sequence). CDR3 sequence: CASNSGTSANEQFF. CDR3 sequence (DNA): TGCGCCAGCAACTCCGGGACTAGCGCCAATGAGCAGTTCTTC.

The chain carries TRBV7-9 and TRBJ1-2; D is unclear. The CDR3 runs to 15 residues. Germline CDR1 and CDR2: SEHNR and FQNEAQ (reference sequence). Trimming shortened V by 5 bases and J by 0 bases, and 13 bases separated the two germline ends. The CDR3 spells CASSPPGAANYGYTF. The DNA for the CDR3 is TGTGCCAGCAGCCCCCCGGGAGCGGCTAACTATGGCTACACCTTC.

The CDR3 protein is CASTEAGLRNSPLHF. CDR3 coding DNA: TGTGCCAGCACCGAGGCGGGGTTGCGGAATTCACCCCTCCACTTT. This chain uses TRBV2 with TRBJ1-6; no reliable D call. Trimming pared 7 bases from V and 7 bases from J, leaving 17 bases between. Germline CDR1 is SNHLY and CDR2 is FYNNEI. The CDR3 loop spans 15 amino acids. Based on the CDR3 plus reference TRBV2 and TRBJ1-6, the full variable domain is EPEVTQTPSHQVTQMGQEVILRCVPISNHLYFYWYRQILGQKVEFLVSFYNNEISEKSEIFDDQFSVERPDGSNFTLKIRSTKLEDSAMYFCASTEAGLRNSPLHFGNGTRLTVT.

This clone has only a few counts. The chain is built from TRBV19 and TRBJ1-5; D possibly corresponds to TRBD1 (5 bases). Trimming removed 6 bases from V and 3 bases from J, with 12 bases in between. The CDR3 spans 14 residues. The V gene's germline CDR1 is LNHDA and CDR2 SQIVND (reference sequence). As DNA, the CDR3 is TGTGCCAGTAGGAAAGGGGACTTCAATCAGCCCCAGCATTTT. Translated, it gives CASRKGDFNQPQHF.

This chain joins TRBV10-3 and TRBJ2-5; tentative D call: TRBD1 (5 bases). Looked up from germline, CDR1 is ENHRY and CDR2 is SYGVKD. Trimming left V 3 bases short and J 1 base short, with 9 bases between. The CDR3 loop spans 14 amino acids. In DNA form, the CDR3 reads TGTGCCATCAGTGACGAAGGGGTCCAAGAGACCCAGTACTTC. Residues: CAISDEGVQETQYF.

The sample holds a few counts of this clone. The V and J genes are TRBV10-3 and TRBJ2-5; 9 bases line up with TRBD1. This CDR3 region has 14 residues. V lost 11 bases, J lost 2 bases, and 9 bases stayed unmatched. CDR1 and CDR2 (germline): ENHRY, SYGVKD. The CDR3 sequence is CAVRTGGRQETQYF. The CDR3 DNA sequence: TGTGCCGTTCGAACAGGGGGCAGACAAGAGACCCAGTACTTC.

The chain is built from TRBV30 and TRBJ2-7; 7 bases map to TRBD2. Per germline, CDR1 GTSNPN and CDR2 SVGIG (reference sequence). CDR3 length: 14 residues. The V and J ends lost 1 base and 3 bases, in that order; junction bases with no gene match: 6. The CDR3 sequence: CAWSEGLGVYEQYF. In DNA form, the CDR3 reads TGTGCCTGGAGTGAAGGACTAGGGGTCTACGAGCAGTACTTC.